This T cell receptor beta chain came from a study of blood T cell repertoires in COVID-19 (dated by TCRdb to the early 2020s). For context, the study as a whole: Collaborator samples came from the United States, Italy and Spain and covered acute and convalescent phases of COVID-19. The prospective study material was composed of cDNA or gDNA derived from T cells, B-cell-depleted T cells, or PBMCs. Deeply sampled blood TCRbeta repertoires from subjects exposed to, actively infected with, or recovered from COVID-19 were included in the dataset. The repertoires were released in a freely available public database intended as a resource for research on the immune response to SARS-CoV-2. The samples were drawn from two sources: the first 160 participants of the ongoing ImmuneRACE study, and 1,200 or so subjects contributed by 6 global collaborators. Nearly every sample came with metadata listing a de-identified subject ID, COVID-19 status, age in years and sex. Where available, HLA class I and class II types were taken from metadata supplied by the sample provider and were not determined by assay-based typing. The paper as a whole reports these results and caveats: The amount of clinical and demographic metadata varied by source and participant and was provided uncurated.

The immunoSEQ Assay, a bias-controlled multiplex PCR, was used to amplify TCRbeta CDR3 regions from genomic DNA. The published analysis was carried out like this. The number of nucleated cells in each sample was estimated by amplification of reference gene primers within the assay. To quantify the absolute abundance of each unique TCRbeta CDR3 rearrangement, sequence reads were collapsed and filtered. For each sample, productive Simpson clonality was calculated as the square root of Simpson's diversity index over productive rearrangements. In its TCRdb copy, this immuneACCESS table keeps in-frame sequences only and misses some clones. Where compared with another copy, unresolved V genes explain less than half of these, and the others have no known cause. The DNA gave D and trimming, while V, J and clone size come from that table. Within this sample are 200,000 to 300,000 clones, with about 83% of them counted one time only. The ten largest clones capture around an eighth of the sample.

In regard to this clone: No antigen is known for it. No base-level quality is on record; no much larger clone is a single base apart.

Each collaborating institution followed its own protocols to collect whole blood in K2EDTA tubes. For TCRbeta analysis, collaborators shipped samples as frozen whole blood, isolated PBMCs, or DNA extracted from either of those sample types. The CDR3, from cysteine to phenylalanine, totals 13 residues. The CDR3 DNA has 39 bases and is translated from base 1. The CDR1 and CDR2 encoded by the germline V gene (reference sequence) are LGHDT and YNNKEL. V is cut back by 6 bases and J by 4 bases, with 6 bases in the junction unmatched. The sequenced sample was peripheral blood. This sequence originates from a man aged 80 or over with acute or convalescent COVID-19. The chain joins TRBV3-1 (or the pseudogene TRBV3-2) to TRBJ2-7, with 7 junctional bases fitting TRBD2. The nucleotides are TGTGCCAGCAGGCGGAGGGGACTATACGAGCAGTACTTC. Its translation is CASRRRGLYEQYF.